This TCR beta chain was recovered during a study of blood T cell repertoires in COVID-19. In the study overall: COVID-19 samples from acute and convalescent phases originated in the United States, Italy and Spain. Sources were T cells, B-cell-depleted T cells, or PBMCs; the material itself was cDNA or gDNA.

The CDR3 length is 16 residues. V lost 0 bases and J lost 3; bases outside the gene matches: 4. Per germline, CDR1 MDHEN and CDR2 SYDVKM. How the authors handled the data: Amplifying reference gene primers gave estimates of nucleated cell counts. This table comes from immunoSEQ multiplex PCR, and its TCRdb copy is limited to in-frame clones, with some not included. For V, J and clone size, that table is used; D and trimming come from the DNA. Here the sample spans a few hundred thousand clones, approximately 86% being singletons. The rearrangement joins TRBV28 to TRBJ1-3, with 8 bases that match TRBD1. This TCR was sampled from a woman aged 18-29 years with acute or convalescent COVID-19. Sequenced sample: peripheral blood. Written as DNA, the CDR3 is TGTGCCAGCAGTTTATGGACAGGGGATCTTGGAAACACCATATATTTT. Residues: CASSLWTGDLGNTIYF.